This T cell receptor (beta chain) is from a study of blood T cell repertoires in COVID-19. Looking at the study overall: Specimens from acute and convalescent COVID-19 originated in the United States, Italy and Spain.

This CDR3 comprises 16 residues. Per germline, CDR1 LGHDT and CDR2 YNNKEL (reference sequence). Trimming took 1 base from V and 1 from J; bases not matched to a gene: 3. Methods used by the authors: Reference gene primers were amplified, and this amplification served to estimate nucleated cell counts. Produced via immunoSEQ multiplex PCR; TCRdb's table is partial and in-frame only. V, J and clone size derive from that table, while D and trimming were established from the DNA sequence. Of some 93,000 clones in the sample, approximately 86% were seen once. Source material: peripheral blood. The receptor was isolated from a man aged 55 to 69 with acute or convalescent COVID-19. The V gene is TRBV3-1 (or the pseudogene TRBV3-2), the J gene TRBJ1-3; 8 bases map to TRBD1. The CDR3 protein is CASSQGTGGSGNTIYF. Written as DNA, the CDR3 is TGTGCCAGCAGCCAAGGTACAGGGGGATCTGGAAACACCATATATTTT.